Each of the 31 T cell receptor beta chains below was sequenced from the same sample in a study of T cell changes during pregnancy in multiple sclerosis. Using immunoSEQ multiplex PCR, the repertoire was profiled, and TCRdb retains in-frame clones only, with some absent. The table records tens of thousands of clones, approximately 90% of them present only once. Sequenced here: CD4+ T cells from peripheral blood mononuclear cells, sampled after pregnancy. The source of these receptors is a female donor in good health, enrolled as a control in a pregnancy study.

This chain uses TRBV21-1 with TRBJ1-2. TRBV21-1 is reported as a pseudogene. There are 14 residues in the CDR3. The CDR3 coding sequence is TGTGCCAGCAGCAAAGGGGGGGGAGGGTATGGCTACACCTTC. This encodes CASSKGGGGYGYTF.

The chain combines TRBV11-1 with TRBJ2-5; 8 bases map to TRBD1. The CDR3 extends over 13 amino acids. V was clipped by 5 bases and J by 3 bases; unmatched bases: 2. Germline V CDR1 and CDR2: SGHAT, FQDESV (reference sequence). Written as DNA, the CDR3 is TGTGCCAGCAGCCGGACAGGGAAAGAGACCCAGTACTTC. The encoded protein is CASSRTGKETQYF. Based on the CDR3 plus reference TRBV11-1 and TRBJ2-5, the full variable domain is EAEVAQSPRYKITEKSQAVAFWCDPISGHATLYWYRQILGQGPELLVQFQDESVVDDSQLPKDRFSAERLKGVDSTLKIQPAELGDSAMYLCASSRTGKETQYFGPGTRLLVL.

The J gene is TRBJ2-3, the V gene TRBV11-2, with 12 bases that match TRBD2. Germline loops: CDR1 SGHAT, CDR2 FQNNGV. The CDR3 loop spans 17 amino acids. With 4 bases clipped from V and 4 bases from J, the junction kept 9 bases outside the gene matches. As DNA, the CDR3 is TGTGCCAGCAGCTATATGGGGGCTAGCGGGGGGGCAGATACGCAGTATTTT. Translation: CASSYMGASGGADTQYF.

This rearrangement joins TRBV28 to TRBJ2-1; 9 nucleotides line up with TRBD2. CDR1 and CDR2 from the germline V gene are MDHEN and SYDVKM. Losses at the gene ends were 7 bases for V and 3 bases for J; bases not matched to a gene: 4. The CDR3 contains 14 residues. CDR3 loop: CASTVLAGYNEQFF. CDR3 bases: TGTGCCAGCACCGTACTAGCGGGCTACAATGAGCAGTTCTTC.

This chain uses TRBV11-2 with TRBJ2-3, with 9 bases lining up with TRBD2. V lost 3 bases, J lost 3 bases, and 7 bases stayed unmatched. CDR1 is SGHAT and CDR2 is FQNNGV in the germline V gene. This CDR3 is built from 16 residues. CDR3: CASSLGTSGWTDTQYF. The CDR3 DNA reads TGTGCCAGCAGCTTGGGAACTAGCGGGTGGACAGATACGCAGTATTTT. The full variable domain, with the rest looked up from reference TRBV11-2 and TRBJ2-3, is EAGVAQSPRYKIIEKRQSVAFWCNPISGHATLYWYQQILGQGPKLLIQFQNNGVVDDSQLPKDRFSAERLKGVDSTLKIQPAKLEDSAVYLCASSLGTSGWTDTQYFGPGTRLTVL.

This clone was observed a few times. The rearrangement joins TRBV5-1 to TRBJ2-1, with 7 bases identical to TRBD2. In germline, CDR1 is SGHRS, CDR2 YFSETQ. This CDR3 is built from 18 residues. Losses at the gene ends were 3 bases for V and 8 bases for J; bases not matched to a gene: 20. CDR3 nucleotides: TGCGCCAGCAGCTCTGGATTTGCGTGGGAGGGCAATGAAGATGAGCAGTTCTTC. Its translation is CASSSGFAWEGNEDEQFF.

CDR3: CASSLGGTRSTDTQYF. The CDR3 DNA follows: TGTGCCAGCAGCTTAGGCGGGACTAGGAGCACAGATACGCAGTATTTT. The chain joins TRBV7-2 to TRBJ2-3, with 8 bases fitting TRBD2. Per the germline V gene, CDR1 is SGHTA and CDR2 is FQGNSA. The V gene end was trimmed by 1 base and the J gene end by 0 bases; junction bases not matched to a gene: 3. The CDR3 has 16 residues.

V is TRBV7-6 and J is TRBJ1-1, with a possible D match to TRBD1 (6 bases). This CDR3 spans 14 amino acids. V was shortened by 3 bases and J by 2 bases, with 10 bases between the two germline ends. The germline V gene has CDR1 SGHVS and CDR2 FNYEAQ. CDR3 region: CASSLGQFNTEAFF. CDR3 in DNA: TGTGCCAGCAGCTTGGGACAATTTAACACTGAAGCTTTCTTT.

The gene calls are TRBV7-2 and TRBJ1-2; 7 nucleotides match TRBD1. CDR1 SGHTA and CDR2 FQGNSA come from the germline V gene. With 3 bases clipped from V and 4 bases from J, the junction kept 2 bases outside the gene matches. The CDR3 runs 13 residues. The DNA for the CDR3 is TGTGCCAGCAGCTTCGGGACAGTCTATGGCTACACCTTC. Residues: CASSFGTVYGYTF. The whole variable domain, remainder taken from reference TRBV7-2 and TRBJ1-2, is GAGVSQSPSNKVTEKGKDVELRCDPISGHTALYWYRQSLGQGLEFLIYFQGNSAPDKSGLPSDRFSAERTGGSVSTLTIQRTQQEDSAVYLCASSFGTVYGYTFGSGTRLTVV.

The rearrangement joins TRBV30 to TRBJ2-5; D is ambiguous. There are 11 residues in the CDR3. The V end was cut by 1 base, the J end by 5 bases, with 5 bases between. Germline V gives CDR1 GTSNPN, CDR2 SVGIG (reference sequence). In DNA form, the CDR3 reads TGTGCCTGGAGTGGGCCGGAGACCCAGTACTTC. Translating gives CAWSGPETQYF.

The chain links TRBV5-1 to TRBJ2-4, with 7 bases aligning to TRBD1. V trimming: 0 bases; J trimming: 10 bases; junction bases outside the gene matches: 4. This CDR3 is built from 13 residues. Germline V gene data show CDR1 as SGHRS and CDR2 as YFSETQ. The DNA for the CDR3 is TGCGCCAGCAGCTTGGGACAGGGCGAAATTCAGTACTTC. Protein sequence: CASSLGQGEIQYF. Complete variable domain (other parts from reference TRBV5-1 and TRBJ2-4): KAGVTQTPRYLIKTRGQQVTLSCSPISGHRSVSWYQQTPGQGLQFLFEYFSETQRNKGNFPGRFSGRQFSNSRSEMNVSTLELGDSALYLCASSLGQGEIQYFGAGTRLSVL.

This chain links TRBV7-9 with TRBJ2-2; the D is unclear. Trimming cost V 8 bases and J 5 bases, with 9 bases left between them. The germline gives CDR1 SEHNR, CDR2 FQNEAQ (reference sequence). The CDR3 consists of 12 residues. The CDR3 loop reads CASLQWTGELFF. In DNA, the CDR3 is TGTGCCAGCTTACAGTGGACCGGGGAGCTGTTTTTT.

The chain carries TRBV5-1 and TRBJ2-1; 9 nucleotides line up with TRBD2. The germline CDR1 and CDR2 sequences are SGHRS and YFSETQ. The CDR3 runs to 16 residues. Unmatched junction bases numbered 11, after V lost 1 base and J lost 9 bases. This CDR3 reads CASSLSSSGDGGEQFF. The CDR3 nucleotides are TGCGCCAGCAGCTTGTCGTCTAGCGGGGACGGTGGTGAGCAGTTCTTC. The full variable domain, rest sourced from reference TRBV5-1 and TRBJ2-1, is KAGVTQTPRYLIKTRGQQVTLSCSPISGHRSVSWYQQTPGQGLQFLFEYFSETQRNKGNFPGRFSGRQFSNSRSEMNVSTLELGDSALYLCASSLSSSGDGGEQFFGPGTRLTVL.

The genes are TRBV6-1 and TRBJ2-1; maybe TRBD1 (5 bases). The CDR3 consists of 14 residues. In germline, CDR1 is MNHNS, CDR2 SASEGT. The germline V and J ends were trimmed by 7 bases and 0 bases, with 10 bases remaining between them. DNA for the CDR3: TGTGCCAGCAATCAGGGCTACTCCTACAATGAGCAGTTCTTC. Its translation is CASNQGYSYNEQFF.

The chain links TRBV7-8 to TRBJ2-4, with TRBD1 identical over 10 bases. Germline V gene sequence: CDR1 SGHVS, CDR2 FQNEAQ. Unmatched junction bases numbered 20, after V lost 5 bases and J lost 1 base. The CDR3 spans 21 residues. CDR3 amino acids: CASSPRQGAIPDYRAKNIQYF. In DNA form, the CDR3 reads TGTGCCAGCAGCCCCCGACAGGGGGCGATTCCTGATTATCGGGCCAAAAACATTCAGTACTTC.

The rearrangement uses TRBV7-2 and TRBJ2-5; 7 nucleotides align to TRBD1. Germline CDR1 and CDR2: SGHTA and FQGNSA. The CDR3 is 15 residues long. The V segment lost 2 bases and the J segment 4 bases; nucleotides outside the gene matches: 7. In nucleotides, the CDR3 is TGTGCCAGCAGCTTAAACAGGGACAGCGTAGAGACCCAGTACTTC. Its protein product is CASSLNRDSVETQYF.

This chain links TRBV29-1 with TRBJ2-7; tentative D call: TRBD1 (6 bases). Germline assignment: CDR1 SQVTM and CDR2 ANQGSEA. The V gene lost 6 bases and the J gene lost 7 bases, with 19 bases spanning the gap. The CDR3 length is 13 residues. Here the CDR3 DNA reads TGCAGCGTAGCAGGGGCCCTTTCAAGGGAGCAGTACTTC. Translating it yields CSVAGALSREQYF.

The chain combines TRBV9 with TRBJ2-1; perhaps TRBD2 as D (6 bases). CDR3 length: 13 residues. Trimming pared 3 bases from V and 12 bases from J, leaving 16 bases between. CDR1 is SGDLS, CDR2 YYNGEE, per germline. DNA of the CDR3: TGTGCCAGCAGCGCCACATTTGAGGGAGGGCAGTTCTTC. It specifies CASSATFEGGQFF.

CDR3 region: CASSIITEDNEQFF. The CDR3 DNA sequence: TGTGCCAGCAGCATTATAACGGAGGACAATGAGCAGTTCTTC. The rearrangement links TRBV5-6 to TRBJ2-1; TRBD2 might be the D (5 bases). V was shortened by 4 bases and J by 5 bases, with 13 bases between the two germline ends. The CDR3 covers 14 residues. CDR1 and CDR2 from the germline V gene are SGHDT and YYEEEE.

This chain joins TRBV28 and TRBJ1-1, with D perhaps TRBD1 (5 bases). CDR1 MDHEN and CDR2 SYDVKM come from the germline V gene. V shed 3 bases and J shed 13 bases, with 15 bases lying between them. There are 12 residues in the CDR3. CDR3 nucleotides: TGTGCCAGCAGTTTCGCGGGGGTTTTTGTTTTCTTT. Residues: CASSFAGVFVFF.

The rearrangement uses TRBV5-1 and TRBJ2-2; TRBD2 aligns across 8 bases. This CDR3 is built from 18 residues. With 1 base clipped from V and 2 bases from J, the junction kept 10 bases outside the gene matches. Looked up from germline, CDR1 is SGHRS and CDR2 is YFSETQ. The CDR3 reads CASSLSGSAGGNTGELFF. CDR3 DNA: TGCGCCAGCAGCTTGTCCGGTTCTGCGGGGGGTAACACCGGGGAGCTGTTTTTT. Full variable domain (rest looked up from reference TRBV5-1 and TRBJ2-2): KAGVTQTPRYLIKTRGQQVTLSCSPISGHRSVSWYQQTPGQGLQFLFEYFSETQRNKGNFPGRFSGRQFSNSRSEMNVSTLELGDSALYLCASSLSGSAGGNTGELFFGEGSRLTVL.

The DNA of the CDR3 is TGTGCCAGCAGCCCTCGGGACAGGGGGCGCGGCTACACCTTC. Translating it yields CASSPRDRGRGYTF. V is TRBV5-6 and J is TRBJ1-2, with TRBD1 matching 12 bases. The CDR3 runs 14 residues. Germline V lookup: CDR1 SGHDT, CDR2 YYEEEE. J lost 8 bases, V lost 4 bases, and 6 bases had no gene match.

The CDR3 DNA reads as TGTGCCAGCAGCTTAGGGACTAGCGGGGGGACGTTGGGCTATGAGCAGTTCTTC. It translates to CASSLGTSGGTLGYEQFF. The rearrangement uses TRBV7-8 and TRBJ2-1; 14 positions match TRBD2. In germline, CDR1 is SGHVS, CDR2 FQNEAQ. This CDR3 has 18 residues. J lost 8 bases, V lost 1 base, and 10 bases had no gene match.

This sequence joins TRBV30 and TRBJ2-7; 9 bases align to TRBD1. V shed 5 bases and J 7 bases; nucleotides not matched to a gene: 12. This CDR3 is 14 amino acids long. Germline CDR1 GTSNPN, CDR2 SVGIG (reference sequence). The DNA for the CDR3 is TGTGCCTGGTCCGCCGGGACAGGGCTTTTTGAGCAGTACTTC. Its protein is CAWSAGTGLFEQYF.

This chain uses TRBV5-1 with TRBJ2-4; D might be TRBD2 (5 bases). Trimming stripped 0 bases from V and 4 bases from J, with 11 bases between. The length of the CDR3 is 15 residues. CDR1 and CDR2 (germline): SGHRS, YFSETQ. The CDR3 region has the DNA TGCGCCAGCAGCTTGGGACATTCGGGGAAAAACATTCAGTACTTC. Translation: CASSLGHSGKNIQYF.

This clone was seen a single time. The CDR3 DNA reads TGCGCCAGCAGCCAACAGAGGACTAGTTTCTACGAGCAGTACTTC. It translates to CASSQQRTSFYEQYF. V gene TRBV4-3 combines with J gene TRBJ2-7; 7 positions agree with TRBD2. This CDR3 is 15 amino acids long. Germline-derived CDR1 and CDR2 are LGHNA and YSLEER. With 2 bases clipped from V and 3 bases from J, the junction kept 7 bases outside the gene matches.

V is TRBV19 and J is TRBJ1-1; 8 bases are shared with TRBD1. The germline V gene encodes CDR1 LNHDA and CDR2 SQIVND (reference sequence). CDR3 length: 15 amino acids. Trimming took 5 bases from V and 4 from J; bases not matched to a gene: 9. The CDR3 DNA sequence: TGTGCCAGTAGTTCTCAGGGGGCGTGGAGCACTGAAGCTTTCTTT. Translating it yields CASSSQGAWSTEAFF.

The CDR3 nucleotides are TGCGCCAGCAGCTTGGTCCTAGCGGGGCCCAATGAGCAGTTCTTC. This translates into CASSLVLAGPNEQFF. V usage is TRBV5-1 and J usage is TRBJ2-1; 9 bases fit TRBD2. The germline V gene has CDR1 SGHRS and CDR2 YFSETQ. This CDR3 has 15 amino acids. The V segment lost 0 bases and the J segment 6 bases; nucleotides outside the gene matches: 4.

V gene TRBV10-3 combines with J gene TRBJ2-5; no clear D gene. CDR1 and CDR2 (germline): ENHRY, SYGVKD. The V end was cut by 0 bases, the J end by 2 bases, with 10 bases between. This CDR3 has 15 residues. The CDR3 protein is CAISESSSLQETQYF. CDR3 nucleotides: TGTGCCATCAGTGAGTCGAGTTCGTTACAAGAGACCCAGTACTTC.

In DNA, the CDR3 is TGTGCCAGCAGTTTTGGCGGATCTACCCCTTTTGCAACTAATGAAAAACTGTTTTTT. Its protein product is CASSFGGSTPFATNEKLFF. The V gene is TRBV28, the J gene TRBJ1-4; D ambiguous. Germline values: CDR1 MDHEN, CDR2 SYDVKM. Trimming removed 3 bases at V and 0 bases at J, with 20 bases between. This CDR3 contains 19 residues.

This chain's CDR3 is CASSQGRQGNEQFF. The CDR3 DNA is TGCGCCAGCAGCCAGGGAAGACAGGGCAATGAGCAGTTCTTC. V gene TRBV5-1 combines with J gene TRBJ2-1; 7 nucleotides agree with TRBD1. J lost 6 bases, V lost 4 bases, and 7 bases had no gene match. There are 14 residues in the CDR3. Germline values: CDR1 SGHRS, CDR2 YFSETQ.